These 15 T cell receptor beta chains were all obtained from the same sample, sequenced in a study of TIL therapy for anti-PD-1-resistant metastatic lung cancer. Sample time point: pre-treatment sample, taken before nivolumab and TIL therapy. This was the immunoSEQ v3 assay. The protocol was immunoSEQ multiplex PCR, while the TCRdb copy is restricted to in-frame clones and leaves out a portion. In the table there are 20,000 to 25,000 clones, roughly 79% of which are singletons. The sample consisted of blood, taken at baseline. The receptor set was obtained from a person between 25 and 79 years old with non-small cell lung cancer.

The rearrangement links TRBV7-9 to TRBJ2-5, with a possible D match to TRBD1 (5 bases). Judging by the DNA end, TRBJ2-7 fits better; the J call may be wrong. Germline values: CDR1 SEHNR, CDR2 FQNEAQ (reference sequence). This CDR3 comprises 13 residues. CDR3 amino acids: CASSLQGSPEQYF. For the CDR3, the DNA is TGTGCCAGCAGCTTACAGGGTTCGCCCGAGCAGTACTTC.

This clone was seen a few times. The rearrangement links TRBV7-3 to TRBJ2-3, with D hard to call. The CDR3 runs 13 residues. Germline CDR1 and CDR2: SGHTA and FQGTGA. V lost 2 bases to trimming and J lost 2 bases, with 5 bases between them. The CDR3 DNA follows: TGTGCCAGCAGCTTAGGTTTCACAGATACGCAGTATTTT. Protein sequence: CASSLGFTDTQYF.

The chain couples TRBV28 to TRBJ1-4; a weak D match, TRBD1 (6 bases). Germline CDR1 is MDHEN and CDR2 is SYDVKM. The CDR3 sequence is 14 residues long. Trimming left V 6 bases short and J 7 bases short, with 15 bases between. This CDR3 reads CASRPRGGLEKLFF. In DNA, the CDR3 is TGTGCCAGCAGGCCCCGGGGGGGGCTTGAAAAACTGTTTTTT.

The CDR3 DNA reads as TGTGCCAGCAGCCCAACCGAGCAAGAGACCCAGTACTTC. It encodes CASSPTEQETQYF. The rearrangement uses TRBV28 and TRBJ2-5, with D hard to call. CDR3 length equals 13 residues. Trimming left V 6 bases short and J 2 bases short, with 10 bases between. Germline V CDR1 and CDR2: MDHEN, SYDVKM. Full variable domain (remainder filled in from reference TRBV28 and TRBJ2-5): DVKVTQSSRYLVKRTGEKVFLECVQDMDHENMFWYRQDPGLGLRLIYFSYDVKMKEKGDIPEGYSVSREKKERFSLILESASTNQTSMYLCASSPTEQETQYFGPGTRLLVL.

The chain is built from TRBV9 and TRBJ2-2; the D gene could be TRBD1 or TRBD2 (6 bases each). The CDR3 is 16 residues long. Germline V gives CDR1 SGDLS, CDR2 YYNGEE. Trimming took off 2 bases at V and 7 bases at J, with 18 bases between the two ends. The CDR3 region is CASSVRGSGGVGELFF. DNA of the CDR3: TGTGCCAGCAGCGTCCGCGGGTCCGGGGGCGTCGGGGAGCTGTTTTTT.

V is TRBV7-9 and J is TRBJ1-3, with 7 bases identical to TRBD1. J lost 2 bases, V lost 0 bases, and 7 bases had no gene match. The CDR3 contains 17 residues. Per the germline V gene, CDR1 is SEHNR and CDR2 is FQNEAQ (reference sequence). As DNA, the CDR3 is TGTGCCAGCAGCTTAGCGGGAGAGGGGGCGACTGGAAACACCATATATTTT. Amino acids: CASSLAGEGATGNTIYF.

V and J are TRBV14 and TRBJ2-5; TRBD2 is a possible D gene (6 bases). The germline CDR1 and CDR2 sequences are SGHDN and FVKESK. The CDR3 contains 11 residues. Deletions cut 3 bases from V and 13 bases from J, with 12 bases between. The CDR3 protein is CASSHGTRPYF. CDR3 in DNA: TGTGCCAGCAGCCACGGGACTCGTCCGTACTTC.

The V and J genes are TRBV2 and TRBJ2-7; the D is unclear. The V and J ends lost 7 bases and 2 bases respectively, with 15 bases between them. The germline V gene has CDR1 SNHLY and CDR2 FYNNEI. The CDR3 loop spans 14 amino acids. This CDR3 is CASKVRLSTYEQYF. CDR3 DNA sequence: TGTGCCAGCAAGGTCAGACTCTCAACCTACGAGCAGTACTTC.

The V call is TRBV11-2, the J call TRBJ2-5, with D possibly called TRBD1 or TRBD2 (6 bases each). V was clipped by 3 bases and J by 6 bases, with 11 bases between them. This CDR3 is built from 13 residues. Germline V gene data show CDR1 as SGHAT and CDR2 as FQNNGV. CDR3 nucleotides: TGTGCCAGCAGCTTCTCTGGGGGGCAGACCCAGTACTTC. Protein: CASSFSGGQTQYF.

The V gene is TRBV10-3, the J gene TRBJ2-3, with a possible D match to TRBD2 (5 bases). CDR1 is ENHRY, CDR2 SYGVKD, per germline. The CDR3 length is 14 residues. With 2 bases removed from V and 3 bases from J, the gap between germline ends came to 9 bases. The DNA of the CDR3 is TGTGCCATCAGTGAGCCCTCGGGAACAGATACGCAGTATTTT. Its protein product is CAISEPSGTDTQYF.

The chain is built from TRBV4-3 and TRBJ1-1, with unresolved D. CDR3 length equals 15 residues. V lost 0 bases and J 0 bases, leaving 8 bases between the germline ends. Germline V CDR1 and CDR2: LGHNA, YSLEER. The CDR3 here is CASSQDRVLNTEAFF. The CDR3 DNA reads TGCGCCAGCAGCCAAGATCGTGTTCTGAACACTGAAGCTTTCTTT.

This clone was detected a few times. The chain employs TRBV30 and TRBJ2-7; D call uncertain. Germline V gene lookup returns CDR1 GTSNPN and CDR2 SVGIG (reference sequence). The CDR3 has 12 residues. V was cut by 5 bases and J by 6 bases, with 14 bases left in between. The CDR3 sequence: CAWAPGPLEQYF. In nucleotides, the CDR3 is TGTGCCTGGGCCCCCGGCCCCCTCGAGCAGTACTTC.

The CDR3 nucleotides read TGTGCCAGCAGTCTAGGACTAGCGGGGGGCAGCACAGATACGCAGTATTTT. It yields the protein CASSLGLAGGSTDTQYF. This rearrangement joins TRBV28 to TRBJ2-3; 14 nucleotides line up with TRBD2. Trimming removed 5 bases from V and 0 bases from J; junction bases left unmatched: 4. The CDR3 covers 17 residues. The germline V gene encodes CDR1 MDHEN and CDR2 SYDVKM. The full variable domain, completed using reference TRBV28 and TRBJ2-3, is DVKVTQSSRYLVKRTGEKVFLECVQDMDHENMFWYRQDPGLGLRLIYFSYDVKMKEKGDIPEGYSVSREKKERFSLILESASTNQTSMYLCASSLGLAGGSTDTQYFGPGTRLTVL.

This rearrangement joins TRBV29-1 to TRBJ2-5; D call uncertain. This CDR3 region has 8 residues. Trimming took 2 bases from V and 12 from J, leaving 4 bases between them. Germline V gene sequence: CDR1 SQVTM, CDR2 ANQGSEA. The CDR3: CSVERKYF. The CDR3 DNA follows: TGCAGCGTTGAAAGGAAGTACTTC.

V and J are TRBV19 and TRBJ1-2; TRBD1 matches 7 bases. CDR3 length: 16 residues. The germline gives CDR1 LNHDA, CDR2 SQIVND (reference sequence). J was trimmed by 6 bases and V by 4 bases; bases with no gene match: 14. This chain's CDR3 is CASSKASLGTANGYTF. DNA for the CDR3: TGTGCCAGTAGTAAAGCTTCCCTAGGGACAGCCAATGGCTACACCTTC.